This T cell receptor (beta chain) was obtained from a study of OX40 agonist ivuxolimab in advanced cancers. Repertoires were generated with immunoSEQ multiplex PCR, while TCRdb's copy carries only in-frame clones and drops some. The repertoire holds about 76,000 clones, with about 87% as singletons. The CDR3 has 14 residues. The V gene lost 0 bases and the J gene lost 5 bases, with 11 bases spanning the gap. The germline CDR1 and CDR2 sequences are SGHRS and YFSETQ. Sequenced material: CD4+ or CD8+ T cells sorted from blood, taken in a trial of the OX40 agonist ivuxolimab. V and J are TRBV5-1 and TRBJ2-5, with unresolved D. The TCR originated in an adult with an advanced solid tumor such as melanoma, head and neck, liver or kidney cancer. The CDR3 sequence is CASSLASQQETQYF. The CDR3 DNA follows: TGCGCCAGCAGCTTGGCGAGTCAACAGGAGACCCAGTACTTC.